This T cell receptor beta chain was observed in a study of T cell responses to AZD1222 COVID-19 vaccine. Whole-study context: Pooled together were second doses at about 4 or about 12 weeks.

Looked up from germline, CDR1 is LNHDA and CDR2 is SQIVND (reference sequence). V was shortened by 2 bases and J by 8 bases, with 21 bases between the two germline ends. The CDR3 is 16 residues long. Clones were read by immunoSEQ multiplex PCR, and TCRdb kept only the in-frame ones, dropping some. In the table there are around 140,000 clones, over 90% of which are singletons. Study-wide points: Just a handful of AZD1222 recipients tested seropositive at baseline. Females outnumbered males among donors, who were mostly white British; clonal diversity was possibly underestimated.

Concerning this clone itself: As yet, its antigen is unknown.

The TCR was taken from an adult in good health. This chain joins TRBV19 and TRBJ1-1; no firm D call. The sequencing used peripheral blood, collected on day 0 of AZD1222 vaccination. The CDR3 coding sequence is TGTGCCAGTAGTATATCCCTGTTGTCCGGTACCTCAGAAGCTTTCTTT. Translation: CASSISLLSGTSEAFF.